Listed below are T cell receptor beta chains from one sample, sequenced in a study of blood T cells in healthy people across ages. TCRdb ran MiXCR on the 5' RACE reads and lists one entry per CDR3 protein. The profile shows about 1.4 million distinct CDR3 sequences, roughly 64% of them singletons. The material sequenced was blood. These receptors all stem from a man between 18 and 35 years old in good health. The CDR3 runs from the conserved cysteine through the conserved F or W. Fields, in order: V gene, clone size, J gene, CDR3 protein. Part of the rows lack a size; the others show once, few, many or a class for expanded clones.

v_call: TRBV7-6
clone_size: .
j_call: TRBJ1-2
cdr3_aa: CAGKGRRDSYGYTF

v_call: TRBV6-1
clone_size: .
j_call: TRBJ2-1
cdr3_aa: CASSETGYRDNYNEQFF

v_call: TRBV9
clone_size: few
j_call: TRBJ2-7
cdr3_aa: CASSVDWGEQYF

v_call: TRBV7-9
clone_size: few
j_call: TRBJ2-7
cdr3_aa: CASSLTGGTADLRYEQYF

v_call: TRBV20-1
clone_size: .
j_call: TRBJ2-7
cdr3_aa: CSAPILDSYEQYF

v_call: TRBV12-3/TRBV12-4
clone_size: few
j_call: TRBJ1-1
cdr3_aa: CASTQTGGRAAFF

v_call: TRBV4-2
clone_size: .
j_call: TRBJ1-1
cdr3_aa: CASSQDGEGQGRDEAFF

v_call: TRBV20-1
clone_size: .
j_call: TRBJ1-6
cdr3_aa: CSARGAMDYSPLHF

v_call: TRBV25-1
clone_size: .
j_call: TRBJ2-1
cdr3_aa: CASSDSATTSYNEQFF

v_call: TRBV12-3/TRBV12-4
clone_size: .
j_call: TRBJ2-3
cdr3_aa: CATSSSRDTQYF

v_call: TRBV5-6
clone_size: .
j_call: TRBJ2-2
cdr3_aa: CASSFERWTGELFF

v_call: TRBV7-2
clone_size: .
j_call: TRBJ2-1
cdr3_aa: CASEGLAGYNEQFF

v_call: TRBV7-9
clone_size: few
j_call: TRBJ2-7
cdr3_aa: CASSLAQGEQYF

v_call: TRBV5-4
clone_size: once
j_call: TRBJ2-2
cdr3_aa: CASNEDRVFGELFF

v_call: TRBV5-1
clone_size: .
j_call: TRBJ2-1
cdr3_aa: CASSGGQGEYNEQFF

v_call: TRBV4-1
clone_size: .
j_call: TRBJ1-2
cdr3_aa: CASSQTGWGGYTF

v_call: TRBV24-1
clone_size: .
j_call: TRBJ2-6
cdr3_aa: CATSSRADGANVLTF

v_call: TRBV5-1
clone_size: .
j_call: TRBJ2-7
cdr3_aa: CASSLAAGGPPNEQYF

v_call: TRBV4-1
clone_size: few
j_call: TRBJ1-2
cdr3_aa: CASSQNPQDLWGYTF

v_call: TRBV5-1
clone_size: few
j_call: TRBJ2-7
cdr3_aa: CASSFGGTKSYEQYF

v_call: TRBV6-5
clone_size: .
j_call: .
cdr3_aa: CASKLAGIHEQYF

v_call: TRBV7-6
clone_size: few
j_call: TRBJ1-4
cdr3_aa: CASSQQRGVDEKLFF